Presented here are 13 T cell receptor beta chains from one specimen sequenced in a study of T-cell memory formation after mild COVID-19. TCRdb recomputed calls from the 5' RACE reads with MiXCR, one row per CDR3 protein. This sample has under 250,000 distinct CDR3 sequences, with roughly 30% found just once. The sample was PBMCs or a T cell subset sorted from them (not recorded which). These TCRs come from an adult woman who had mild COVID-19 (a few samples of this study predate the infection). Cell type and time point are not known.

There are a few counts of this clonotype. The rearrangement uses TRBV7-9 and TRBJ2-1; 9 nucleotides line up with TRBD2. The CDR3 runs to 19 residues. Germline CDR1 reads SEHNR; CDR2 reads FQNEAQ (reference sequence). Unmatched junction bases numbered 14, after V lost 5 bases and J lost 0 bases. CDR3 nucleotide sequence: TGTGCCAGCAGCCCTTTCGGTAGCGGGAGAGGTCGCTCCTACAATGAGCAGTTCTTC. It is translated as CASSPFGSGRGRSYNEQFF. The variable domain in full, with the rest retrieved from reference TRBV7-9 and TRBJ2-1, is DTGVSQNPRHKITKRGQNVTFRCDPISEHNRLYWYRQTLGQGPEFLTYFQNEAQLEKSRLLSDRFSAERPKGSFSTLEIQRTEQGDSAMYLCASSPFGSGRGRSYNEQFFGPGTRLTVL.

This clonotype is a singleton in its sample. The chain employs TRBV12-3 or TRBV12-4 and TRBJ1-4; D perhaps matches TRBD1 (6 bases). Trimming pared 6 bases from V and 5 bases from J, leaving 19 bases between. CDR3 length: 16 amino acids. The DNA for the CDR3 is TGTGCCAGCAGCCCGGCCCCCAGGGGTCCAAATGAAAAACTGTTTTTT. Translation: CASSPAPRGPNEKLFF.

The chain links TRBV12-3 or TRBV12-4 to TRBJ2-3; TRBD1 matches 9 bases. V gave up 3 bases and J gave up 5 bases; unmatched junction bases: 6. This CDR3 is built from 15 residues. This CDR3 is CASSFGTGSGDTQYF. CDR3 DNA sequence: TGTGCCAGCAGTTTTGGGACAGGGAGTGGAGATACGCAGTATTTT.

CDR3 protein: CASRTSGRSFEQFF. In DNA form, the CDR3 reads TGTGCCAGCCGGACTAGCGGGAGGTCGTTCGAGCAGTTCTTC. J is TRBJ2-1 and V is TRBV6-1; 14 bases match TRBD2. There are 14 residues in the CDR3. The V and J ends lost 8 bases and 10 bases, in that order; junction bases with no gene match: 7. Germline values: CDR1 MNHNS, CDR2 SASEGT.

The V call is TRBV5-6, the J call TRBJ2-7; 8 nucleotides match TRBD1. Germline V lookup: CDR1 SGHDT, CDR2 YYEEEE. The CDR3 sequence is 17 residues long. V dropped 2 bases and J dropped 0; count of bases not matched to a gene: 10. CDR3 nucleotides: TGTGCCAGCAGCTTTTTGCCGGGACAGGACACCTCCTACGAGCAGTACTTC. Protein product: CASSFLPGQDTSYEQYF. The full variable domain, rest sourced from reference TRBV5-6 and TRBJ2-7, is DAGVTQSPTHLIKTRGQQVTLRCSPKSGHDTVSWYQQALGQGPQFIFQYYEEEERQRGNFPDRFSGHQFPNYSSELNVNALLLGDSALYLCASSFLPGQDTSYEQYFGPGTRLTVT.

The V call is TRBV29-1, the J call TRBJ2-2; tentatively, D is TRBD1 (5 bases). Germline CDR1 SQVTM, CDR2 ANQGSEA. The V and J ends lost 6 bases and 6 bases respectively, with 14 bases between them. CDR3 length: 13 amino acids. The DNA of the CDR3 is TGCAGCGTCACGCAGGGTTGGTCCGGGGAGCTGTTTTTT. It codes for CSVTQGWSGELFF.

This clonotype was counted only a few times. V and J are TRBV6-1 and TRBJ2-5, with D possibly being TRBD2 (5 bases). Germline CDR1 reads MNHNS; CDR2 reads SASEGT. This CDR3 is 14 amino acids long. V shed 4 bases and J shed 2 bases, with 11 bases lying between them. The CDR3 DNA is TGTGCCAGCAGTGCCTCGACGGGACAAGAGACCCAGTACTTC. Translation: CASSASTGQETQYF.

The chain has TRBV29-1 and TRBJ2-7, with 8 bases lining up with TRBD1. V trimming: 5 bases; J trimming: 2 bases; junction bases outside the gene matches: 8. Germline V CDR1 and CDR2: SQVTM, ANQGSEA. The CDR3 spans 14 residues. CDR3 DNA sequence: TGCAGCGTTCCCCGGACAGGGAATCCCTACGAGCAGTACTTC. This codes for CSVPRTGNPYEQYF.

CDR3 loop: CSARAPWTGLTNTEAFF. The CDR3 nucleotides read TGCAGTGCTAGAGCGCCTTGGACAGGGCTGACGAACACTGAAGCTTTCTTT. The genes are TRBV20-1 and TRBJ1-1, with 8 bases that match TRBD1. CDR1 and CDR2 from the germline V gene are DFQATT and SNEGSKA (reference sequence). V lost 1 base and J lost 1; bases outside the gene matches: 11. The CDR3 runs 17 residues.

This clonotype was recorded at least ten times. V gene TRBV20-1 combines with J gene TRBJ1-5, with D maybe TRBD1 (5 bases). CDR3 length: 15 amino acids. Germline CDR1 and CDR2: DFQATT and SNEGSKA (reference sequence). V shed 0 bases and J shed 3 bases, with 12 bases lying between them. The CDR3 DNA follows: TGCAGTGCTAGAGATCTTGGGGGTTCCAATCAGCCCCAGCATTTT. This gives the protein CSARDLGGSNQPQHF.

As to this clonotype: The germline gene is not matched at one end of the junction; a read error may be the cause. The V gene is TRBV3-1, the J gene TRBJ2-1; 8 nucleotides agree with TRBD2. The CDR3 is 13 residues long. Germline CDR1 is LGHDT and CDR2 is YNNKEL (reference sequence). The CDR3 DNA follows: TGTGCCAGCAGCGTAGCGCCAGCGGGGGCCCTTTACTTC. This encodes CASSVAPAGALYF.

The chain combines TRBV7-6 with TRBJ1-2; TRBD1 aligns across 10 bases. Losses at the gene ends were 2 bases for V and 8 bases for J; bases not matched to a gene: 11. Germline V gene sequence: CDR1 SGHVS, CDR2 FNYEAQ. The CDR3 is 16 residues long. The CDR3 loop is CASSLTNPGTGVGYTF. The DNA of the CDR3 is TGTGCCAGCAGCTTAACGAATCCCGGGACAGGGGTCGGCTACACCTTC.

This clonotype was picked up a small number of times. This chain joins TRBV18 and TRBJ1-1; D is undetermined. Germline V CDR1 and CDR2: KGHSH, LQKENI. The CDR3 covers 14 residues. Trimming stripped 5 bases from V and 0 bases from J, with 10 bases between. CDR3 bases: TGTGCCAGCTCATCACAAGATTTGAACACTGAAGCTTTCTTT. Translated: CASSSQDLNTEAFF.